Listed below are T cell receptor beta chains from one sample, sequenced in a study of T cells in Graves' hyperthyroidism and ophthalmopathy. TCRdb re-called the multiplex PCR reads with MiXCR, one entry per CDR3 protein. The sample holds roughly 720,000 distinct CDR3 sequences, 15% to 20% seen once. Input material: blood. The receptors were sampled from a man aged 45-65 years with Graves' hyperthyroidism. The CDR3 runs from the conserved cysteine through the conserved F or W. A D gene is named only where the DNA matches it firmly. Size values are once, few and many counts, or a class for expanded clones, and some rows have none.

cdr3_length,v_call,d_call,j_call,clone_size,cdr3_aa,cdr3_nt
16,TRBV12-3/TRBV12-4,NA,TRBJ2-2,many,CASRSPSPGRTGELFF,TGTGCCAGCAGAAGTCCCTCTCCCGGGAGAACCGGGGAGCTGTTTTTT
14,TRBV28,NA,TRBJ2-2,NA,CASSFYRNTGELFF,TGTGCCAGCAGTTTCTACAGAAACACCGGGGAGCTGTTTTTT
14,TRBV3-1,TRBD1,TRBJ1-1,many,CASSQRTGWTEAFF,TGTGCCAGCAGCCAAAGGACAGGGTGGACTGAAGCTTTCTTT
14,TRBV20-1,TRBD2,TRBJ2-3,NA,CSAPGLDLTDTRYF,TGCAGTGCGCCGGGACTAGACCTCACAGATACGCGGTATTTT
12,TRBV29-1,NA,TRBJ2-7,NA,CSVLRDNYEQYF,TGCAGCGTTTTACGGGACAACTACGAGCAGTACTTC
16,TRBV6-1,TRBD1,TRBJ2-7,few,CASSNGDRGSSYEQYF,TGTGCCAGCAGTAACGGGGACAGGGGGAGCTCCTACGAGCAGTACTTC
13,TRBV5-1,NA,TRBJ2-7,NA,CASSLVLGYEQYF,TGCGCCAGCAGCTTGGTCTTGGGGTACGAGCAGTACTTC
22,TRBV7-9,TRBD1,TRBJ1-1,many,CASSPTQPSRDRDGGLNTEAFF,TGTGCCAGCAGCCCCACCCAGCCGTCCCGGGACAGGGACGGGGGTCTGAACACTGAAGCTTTCTTT
13,TRBV28,NA,TRBJ1-1,many,CASSFGRVAEAFF,TGTGCCAGCAGTTTCGGCAGGGTTGCTGAAGCTTTCTTT
11,TRBV28,NA,TRBJ2-5,NA,CASSAGEAQYF,TGTGCCAGCAGTGCCGGGGAGGCCCAGTACTTC
12,TRBV5-6,NA,TRBJ2-2,few,CASQGNTGELFF,TGTGCCAGCCAGGGGAACACCGGGGAGCTGTTTTTT
17,TRBV20-1,TRBD2,TRBJ2-7,few,CSARDGGTSGVAYEQYF,TGCAGTGCTAGAGATGGGGGGACTAGCGGAGTCGCCTACGAGCAGTACTTC
11,TRBV29-1,NA,TRBJ1-1,many,CSVEKNAEAFF,TGCAGCGTTGAAAAGAACGCTGAAGCTTTCTTT
13,TRBV5-1,NA,TRBJ1-1,few,CASITDRGGEAFF,TGCGCCAGCATCACTGACCGCGGTGGTGAAGCTTTCTTT
17,TRBV4-1,NA,TRBJ2-2,NA,CASSQGAVVLGTGELFF,TGCGCCAGCAGCCAAGGGGCGGTTGTCCTGGGCACCGGGGAGCTGTTTTTT
15,TRBV3-1,TRBD1,TRBJ1-4,few,CASSPVTGLDEKLFF,TGTGCCAGCAGCCCAGTGACAGGGCTTGACGAAAAACTGTTTTTT
13,TRBV10-3,NA,TRBJ1-4,few,CAINPDINEKLFF,TGTGCCATCAATCCGGACATCAATGAAAAACTGTTTTTT
15,TRBV28,TRBD1,TRBJ1-2,many,CASLRDRGPSYGYTF,TGTGCCAGCCTCAGGGACAGGGGGCCAAGCTATGGCTACACCTTC
13,TRBV12-3/TRBV12-4,NA,TRBJ1-5,many,CASSFGQNQPQHF,TGTGCCAGCAGTTTCGGACAGAATCAGCCCCAGCATTTT
14,TRBV20-1,NA,TRBJ1-5,NA,CSARDRVGNQPQHF,TGCAGTGCTAGAGATAGGGTCGGGAATCAGCCCCAGCATTTT
16,TRBV27,TRBD2,TRBJ2-7,many,CASSRRIGLATYEQYF,TGTGCCAGCAGCCGAAGAATCGGACTAGCAACCTACGAGCAGTACTTC
17,TRBV12-3/TRBV12-4,TRBD2,TRBJ2-2,NA,CASSPRGREVGTGELFF,TGTGCCAGCAGTCCGCGGGGGCGGGAGGTAGGCACCGGGGAGCTGTTTTTT
13,TRBV20-1,NA,TRBJ1-2,many,CSATKNGLEGYTF,TGCAGTGCCACCAAGAACGGATTAGAGGGCTACACCTTC
14,TRBV28,TRBD1,TRBJ1-2,many,CASSLRTGTYGYTF,TGTGCCAGCAGTTTGAGGACAGGGACCTATGGCTACACCTTC
15,TRBV11-2,TRBD2,TRBJ2-3,NA,CASSIVREGYDTQYF,TGTGCCAGCAGCATCGTGCGGGAGGGATATGATACGCAGTATTTT
14,TRBV10-3,NA,TRBJ2-7,few,CAISTPGTSYEQYF,TGTGCCATCAGTACCCCCGGGACATCATACGAGCAGTACTTC
13,TRBV28,NA,TRBJ1-1,many,CASKPPGTTEAFF,TGTGCCAGCAAACCACCAGGGACGACTGAAGCTTTCTTT
18,TRBV7-8,TRBD1,TRBJ2-1,many,CASRSGRPGTGYYNEQFF,TGTGCCAGCAGATCAGGAAGACCCGGGACAGGCTACTACAATGAGCAGTTCTTC
14,TRBV7-3,NA,TRBJ2-1,NA,CASSLIPRGHEQFF,TGTGCCAGCAGCTTAATCCCCAGGGGTCATGAGCAGTTCTTC
15,TRBV10-3,NA,TRBJ1-3,many,CAISESIGPGNTIYF,TGTGCCATCAGTGAGTCGATCGGGCCTGGAAACACCATATATTTT
17,TRBV7-2,TRBD1,TRBJ2-3,NA,CASSLQGGQLVTDTQYF,TGTGCCAGCAGCCTCCAAGGGGGACAGCTAGTCACAGATACGCAGTATTTT
11,TRBV7-9,NA,TRBJ2-5,NA,CASDPVVTQYF,TGTGCCAGCGATCCGGTGGTGACCCAGTACTTC
16,TRBV15,NA,TRBJ2-6,NA,CATSGGQASGANVLTF,TGTGCCACCAGCGGGGGGCAGGCCTCTGGGGCCAACGTCCTGACTTTC
14,TRBV10-1,NA,TRBJ1-4,NA,CASSAGSVTQKLFF,TGCGCCAGCAGTGCGGGCAGTGTCACGCAAAAACTGTTTTTT
9,TRBV6-1,NA,TRBJ2-1,NA,CATYDEQFF,TGTGCCACCTACGATGAGCAGTTCTTC
17,TRBV6-1,TRBD1,TRBJ1-4,once,CASNPRRGPVTNEKLFF,TGTGCCAGCAACCCCCGCAGGGGGCCGGTAACTAATGAAAAACTGTTTTTT